Listed below are T cell receptor beta chains from one sample, sequenced in a study of control samples from healthy donors and cancer patients. The repertoire was sequenced with immunoSEQ multiplex PCR; TCRdb's copy has only in-frame clones and lacks some. The sample shows tens of thousands of clones, about 90% of them seen only once. Sequenced sample: blood. These receptors were taken from a man in his fifties or sixties in good health. Both conserved end residues are part of each CDR3. The D gene is left open where the match is weak. Expanded clones are given a class, and other clones once, few, many or no size at all.

>TRBV4-2|TRBJ2-1|NA|NA
TGTGCCAGCAGCCAGGATCACCCTAGCATTCCCCCCAGTGAGCAGTTCTTC
CASSQDHPSIPPSEQFF
>TRBV4-1|TRBJ1-2|once|NA
TGCGCCAGCAGCCAAGTTCCCGATCGAGCTAACTATGGCTACACCTTC
CASSQVPDRANYGYTF
>TRBV2|TRBJ2-3|NA|TRBD1
TGTGCCAGCAGTGGGACAGGTGTTGGTAGTACGCAGTATTTT
CASSGTGVGSTQYF
>TRBV5-1|TRBJ2-7|NA|NA
TGCGCCAGCTCTAAGGGGGGACTCTACTCCTACGAGCAGTACTTC
CASSKGGLYSYEQYF
>TRBV18|TRBJ1-1|once|TRBD1
TGTGCCAGCTCACTTAGGACAGGGGACACTGAAGCTTTCTTT
CASSLRTGDTEAFF
>TRBV7-2|TRBJ2-1|NA|NA
TGTGCCAGCAGCCCCTTTAGATTTACCGACAGCGCAGAGCAGTTCTTC
CASSPFRFTDSAEQFF
>TRBV9|TRBJ1-2|NA|TRBD1
TGTGCCAGCAGCGTAGTGGACAGGGCGGACTATGGCTACACCTTC
CASSVVDRADYGYTF
>TRBV9|TRBJ1-3|NA|NA
TGTGCCAGCAGCGTACAGGGTGGAAACACCATATATTTT
CASSVQGGNTIYF
>TRBV3-1/TRBV3-2|TRBJ2-7|NA|TRBD1
TGTGCCAGCAGCCAATTTCCGGGACAGGCCTCATACGAGCAGTACTTC
CASSQFPGQASYEQYF
>TRBV27|TRBJ2-7|NA|NA
TGTGCCAGCAGTTTACCCGGGAACGGGGAGCAGTACTTC
CASSLPGNGEQYF
>TRBV6-6|TRBJ1-2|NA|NA
TGTGCCAGCACCGAGGACACAAACTATGGCTACACCTTC
CASTEDTNYGYTF
>TRBV20-1|TRBJ1-5|NA|NA
TGCAGTGCTATTGATACACAGGGTGCAGGGGCACTCTGGCCCCAGCATTTT
CSAIDTQGAGALWPQHF
>TRBV28|TRBJ1-1|NA|NA
TGTGCCAGCAGCGGGGGAGTACTTGAAGCTTTCTTT
CASSGGVLEAFF
>TRBV6-2/TRBV6-3|TRBJ2-3|NA|NA
TGTGCCAGCAGTTACGGCTCCGGACGGGGCACAGATACGCAGTATTTT
CASSYGSGRGTDTQYF
>TRBV2|TRBJ1-1|once|TRBD1
TGTGCCAGCCAACAGGGGTGGGAAACTGAAGCTTTCTTT
CASQQGWETEAFF
>TRBV6-5|TRBJ1-1|NA|NA
TGTGCCAGCAGTTACGTGGGATGGACTGAAGCTTTCTTT
CASSYVGWTEAFF
>TRBV5-6|TRBJ1-2|NA|NA
TGTGCCAGCAGCTTGGAACAGGTCTATGGCTACACCTTC
CASSLEQVYGYTF
>TRBV25-1|TRBJ1-3|NA|NA
TGTGCCAGCAGTGAATATGACGCAGGAAACACCATATATTTT
CASSEYDAGNTIYF
>TRBV6-5|TRBJ1-5|NA|TRBD1
TGTGCCAGCAGCTACTCGGGACAGGGGGCGAATCAGCCCCAGCATTTT
CASSYSGQGANQPQHF
>TRBV27|TRBJ2-7|NA|NA
TGTGCCAGCAGTTTTGGACAGAGACCCTACGAGCAGTACTTC
CASSFGQRPYEQYF
>TRBV5-6|TRBJ2-3|NA|TRBD2
TGTGCCAGCAGCCTGAGCGGGGGATACACAGATACGCAGTATTTT
CASSLSGGYTDTQYF
>TRBV15|TRBJ2-4|NA|TRBD2
TGTGCCACCAGCATACCAAGCGGGGGGAACATTCAGTACTTC
CATSIPSGGNIQYF
>TRBV27|TRBJ1-5|once|NA
TGTGCCAGCAGTTTAAACGCAAATCAGCCCCAGCATTTT
CASSLNANQPQHF
>TRBV7-9|TRBJ1-3|NA|TRBD1
TGTGCCAGCAGGCTCAATCAGGGGGCTACTGGAAACACCATATATTTT
CASRLNQGATGNTIYF
>TRBV9|TRBJ1-4|NA|NA
TGTGCCAGCAGCGTACAACCAACTAATGAAAAACTGTTTTTT
CASSVQPTNEKLFF
>TRBV5-4|TRBJ2-4|once|NA
TGTGCCAGCAGCTTCCAGGGCAGGCAAAACATTCAGTACTTC
CASSFQGRQNIQYF
>TRBV5-4|TRBJ2-5|NA|TRBD1
TGTGCCAGCAGCACCCGACAGGGGGACGAGACCCAGTACTTC
CASSTRQGDETQYF
>TRBV2|TRBJ2-5|NA|TRBD2
TGTGCCAGCAGAGGCGGGGGGTGGGGAGAGACCCAGTACTTC
CASRGGGWGETQYF